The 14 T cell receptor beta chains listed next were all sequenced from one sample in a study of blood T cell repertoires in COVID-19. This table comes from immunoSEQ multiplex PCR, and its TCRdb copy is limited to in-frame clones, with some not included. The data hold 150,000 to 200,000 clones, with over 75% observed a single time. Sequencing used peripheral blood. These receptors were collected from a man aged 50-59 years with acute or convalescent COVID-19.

The CDR3 reads CASSSLKNIQYF. The CDR3 DNA follows: TGTGCCAGCAGTTCTCTCAAAAACATTCAGTACTTC. The chain combines TRBV12-3 or TRBV12-4 with TRBJ2-4; the D is unclear. The ends were cut back, 4 bases at V and 3 bases at J, with 4 bases in the middle. This CDR3 contains 12 residues.

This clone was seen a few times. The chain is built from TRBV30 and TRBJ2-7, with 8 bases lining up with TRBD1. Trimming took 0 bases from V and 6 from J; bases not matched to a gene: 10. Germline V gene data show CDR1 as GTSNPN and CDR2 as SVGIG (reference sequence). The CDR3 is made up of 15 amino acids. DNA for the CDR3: TGTGCCTGGAGTGTACTGGGCAGGGGGCTCCTCGAGCAGTACTTC. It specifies CAWSVLGRGLLEQYF.

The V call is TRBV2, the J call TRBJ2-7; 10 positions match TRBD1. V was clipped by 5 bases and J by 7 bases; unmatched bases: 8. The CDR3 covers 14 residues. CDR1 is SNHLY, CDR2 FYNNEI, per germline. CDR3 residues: CASSPRQGAGEQYF. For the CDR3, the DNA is TGTGCCAGCAGTCCGCGACAGGGGGCAGGTGAGCAGTACTTC. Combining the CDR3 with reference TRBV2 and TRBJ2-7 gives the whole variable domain EPEVTQTPSHQVTQMGQEVILRCVPISNHLYFYWYRQILGQKVEFLVSFYNNEISEKSEIFDDQFSVERPDGSNFTLKIRSTKLEDSAMYFCASSPRQGAGEQYFGPGTRLTVT.

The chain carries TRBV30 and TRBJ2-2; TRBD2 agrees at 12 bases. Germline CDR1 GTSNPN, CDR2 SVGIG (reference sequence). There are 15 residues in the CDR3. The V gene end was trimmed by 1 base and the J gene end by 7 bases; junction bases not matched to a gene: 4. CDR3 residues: CAWSGLAGVFGELFF. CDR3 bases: TGTGCCTGGAGTGGACTAGCGGGAGTGTTCGGGGAGCTGTTTTTT.

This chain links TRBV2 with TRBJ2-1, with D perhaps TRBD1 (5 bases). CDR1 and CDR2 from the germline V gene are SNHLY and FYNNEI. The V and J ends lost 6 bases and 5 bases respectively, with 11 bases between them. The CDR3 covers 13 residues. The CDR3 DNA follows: TGTGCCAGCAGGCAGGACACCAACAATGAGCAGTTCTTC. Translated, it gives CASRQDTNNEQFF.

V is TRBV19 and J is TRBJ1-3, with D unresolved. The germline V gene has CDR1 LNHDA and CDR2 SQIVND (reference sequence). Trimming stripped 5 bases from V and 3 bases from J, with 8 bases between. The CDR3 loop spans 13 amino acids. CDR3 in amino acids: CASSPPLGNTIYF. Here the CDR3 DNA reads TGTGCCAGTAGTCCCCCCCTTGGAAACACCATATATTTT.

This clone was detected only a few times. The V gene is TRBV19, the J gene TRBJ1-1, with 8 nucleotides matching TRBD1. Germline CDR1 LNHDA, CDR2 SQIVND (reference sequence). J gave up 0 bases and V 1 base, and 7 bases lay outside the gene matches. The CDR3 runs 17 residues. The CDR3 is CASSIGQGASLNTEAFF. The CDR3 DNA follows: TGTGCCAGTAGTATAGGCCAGGGGGCCTCTTTGAACACTGAAGCTTTCTTT.

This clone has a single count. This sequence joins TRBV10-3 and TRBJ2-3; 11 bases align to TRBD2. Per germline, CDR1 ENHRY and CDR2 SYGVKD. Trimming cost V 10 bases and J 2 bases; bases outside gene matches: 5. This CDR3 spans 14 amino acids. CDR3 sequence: CASTGLADTDTQYF. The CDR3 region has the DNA TGTGCCAGTACGGGACTAGCGGACACAGATACGCAGTATTTT.

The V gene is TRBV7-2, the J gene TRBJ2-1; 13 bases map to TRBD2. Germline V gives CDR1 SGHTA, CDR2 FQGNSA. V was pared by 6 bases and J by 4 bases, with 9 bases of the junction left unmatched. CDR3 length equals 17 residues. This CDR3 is CASRQNALAGGYNEQFF. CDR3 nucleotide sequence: TGTGCCAGCAGACAAAACGCACTAGCGGGGGGGTACAATGAGCAGTTCTTC.

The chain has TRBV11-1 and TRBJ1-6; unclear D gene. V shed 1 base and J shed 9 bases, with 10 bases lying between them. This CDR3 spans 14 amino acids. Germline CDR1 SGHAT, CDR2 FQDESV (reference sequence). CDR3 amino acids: CASSLVGLGSPLHF. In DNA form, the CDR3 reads TGTGCCAGCAGCTTAGTGGGCTTGGGTTCACCCCTCCACTTT.

CDR3: CASSYLGTDGNYGYTF. The CDR3 bases are TGTGCCAGCAGTTACCTCGGGACAGATGGTAACTATGGCTACACCTTC. The rearrangement uses TRBV6-2 or TRBV6-3 and TRBJ1-2, with TRBD1 matching 7 bases. Germline V gene lookup returns CDR1 MNHEY and CDR2 SVGEGT. This CDR3 comprises 16 residues. V shed 2 bases and J 1 base; nucleotides not matched to a gene: 7.

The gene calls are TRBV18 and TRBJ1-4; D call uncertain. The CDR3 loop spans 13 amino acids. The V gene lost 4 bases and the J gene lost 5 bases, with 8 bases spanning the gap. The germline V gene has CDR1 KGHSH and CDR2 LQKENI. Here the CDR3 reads CASSRQENEKLFF. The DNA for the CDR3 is TGTGCCAGCTCACGCCAGGAAAATGAAAAACTGTTTTTT. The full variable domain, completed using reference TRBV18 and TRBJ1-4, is NAGVMQNPRHLVRRRGQEARLRCSPMKGHSHVYWYRQLPEEGLKFMVYLQKENIIDESGMPKERFSAEFPKEGPSILRIQQVVRGDSAAYFCASSRQENEKLFFGSGTQLSVL.

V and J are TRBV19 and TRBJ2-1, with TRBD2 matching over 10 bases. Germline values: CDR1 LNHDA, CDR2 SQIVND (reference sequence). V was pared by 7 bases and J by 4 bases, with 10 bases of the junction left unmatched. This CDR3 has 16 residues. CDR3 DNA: TGTGCCAGTACCTCTAGCGGGAGAAGAGTTTACAATGAGCAGTTCTTC. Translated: CASTSSGRRVYNEQFF.

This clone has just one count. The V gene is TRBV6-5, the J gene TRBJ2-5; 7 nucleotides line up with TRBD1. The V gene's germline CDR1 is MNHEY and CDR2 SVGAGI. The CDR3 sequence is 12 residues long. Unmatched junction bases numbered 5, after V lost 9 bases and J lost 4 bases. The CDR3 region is CASQHRGETQYF. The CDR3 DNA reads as TGTGCCAGTCAACACAGGGGAGAGACCCAGTACTTC.